The rows below give T cell receptor beta chains drawn from one sample of a study of identical twins. TCRdb passed the 5' RACE reads through MiXCR, listing each CDR3 protein once. Among more than 1.5 million distinct CDR3 sequences listed, around 29% were seen once. The sequencing input was cord blood. These receptors all stem from a newborn girl in good health. The CDR3 runs from the conserved cysteine through the conserved F or W. A D gene is named only where the DNA matches it firmly. Size is omitted from some rows. Given values are once, few, many or a class for expanded clones.

abundance	j_gene	v_gene	d_gene	CDR3nt	CDR3aa
NA	TRBJ1-2	TRBV7-9	NA	TGTGCCAGCTCCCCAATCGAGCCCCAAGCTAACTATGGCTACACCTTC	CASSPIEPQANYGYTF
few	TRBJ1-1	TRBV20-1	TRBD1	TGCAGTGCTAGGAGGGGGCTAACCACTGAAGCTTTCTTT	CSARRGLTTEAFF
NA	TRBJ2-2	TRBV4-2	NA	TGTGCCAGCAGCCCCCGCTCGGGGACAAACACCGGGGAGCTGTTTTTT	CASSPRSGTNTGELFF
NA	TRBJ2-1	TRBV12-3/TRBV12-4	NA	TGTGCCAGCAGCCTCACCGATAGCGAGGAGCAGTTCTTC	CASSLTDSEEQFF
NA	TRBJ2-1	TRBV27	NA	TGTGCCAGCAGTTTATCCTGGGGGAAGGTGAATGAGCAGTTCTTC	CASSLSWGKVNEQFF
few	TRBJ1-6	TRBV25-1	NA	TGTGCCAGAAATTCACCCCTCCACTTT	CARNSPLHF
few	TRBJ1-2	TRBV6-6	NA	TGTGCCAGCAGTTCCCACAGGGAGGGCTACACCTTC	CASSSHREGYTF
few	TRBJ2-1	TRBV3-1	TRBD2	TGTGCCAGCAGCCAAGACGGACTAGCGGGGTGGAACAATGAGCAGTTCTTC	CASSQDGLAGWNNEQFF
few	TRBJ2-2	TRBV12-5	TRBD2	TGTGCTAGTGGTTTGGACGGACTAGCTGGCGGGGAGCTGTTTTTT	CASGLDGLAGGELFF
few	TRBJ2-7	TRBV4-1	NA	TGCGCCAGCAGCTCCGGGACTGCCTTCCCGCAGTACTTC	CASSSGTAFPQYF
NA	TRBJ1-2	TRBV6-1	NA	TGTGCCAGCAGTGAAGCGGGGGATGGCTACACCTTC	CASSEAGDGYTF
NA	TRBJ2-1	TRBV12-5	NA	TGTGCTAGTGAAGGGGCGGGGTCCTACAATGAGCAGTTCTTC	CASEGAGSYNEQFF
few	TRBJ2-7	TRBV20-1	TRBD2	TGCAGTGCAAAACTCGGACTAGCGGGGGCCTCAAGGACTTACGAGCAGTACTTC	CSAKLGLAGASRTYEQYF
many	TRBJ2-7	TRBV20-1	TRBD1	TGCAGTGCTAGTAGCGACAGGGGATACTCCTACGAGCAGTACTTC	CSASSDRGYSYEQYF
NA	TRBJ2-4	TRBV5-8	TRBD1	TGTGCCAGCAGCTGGGACAGGGGAGACATTCAGTACTTC	CASSWDRGDIQYF
many	TRBJ2-3	TRBV9	NA	TGTGCCAGCAGCATCCGAGGGAGTACAGATACGCAGTATTTT	CASSIRGSTDTQYF
few	TRBJ2-5	TRBV7-2	TRBD2	TGTGCCAGCAGCTTGGGGTTGCGGGGGGGTGGGGAGACCCAGTACTTC	CASSLGLRGGGETQYF
NA	TRBJ2-3	TRBV3-1	TRBD2	TGTGCCAGCAGCCAAGATTATCGGACTAGTGGCACAGATACGCAGTATTTT	CASSQDYRTSGTDTQYF
NA	TRBJ2-4	TRBV10-3	NA	TGTGCCATCAGTTCGACAGCCAAAAACATTCAGTACTTC	CAISSTAKNIQYF
NA	TRBJ1-1	TRBV29-1	NA	TGCAGCGTTGTTTATCAGCGTAACACTGGAGCTTTCTTT	CSVVYQRNTGAFF
NA	TRBJ2-1	TRBV30	NA	TGTGCCGCGAGGACAGTCACCTACAATGAGCAGTTCTTC	CAARTVTYNEQFF
few	TRBJ1-2	TRBV6-1	TRBD1	TGTGCCAGCAGCGAGAGGGCCGGGACAGGGGATCACTATGGCTACACCTTC	CASSERAGTGDHYGYTF
few	TRBJ2-7	TRBV7-9	TRBD2	TGTGCCAGCAGCTTAGACCTAGCGGGAGGCATATCCTACGAGCAGTACTTC	CASSLDLAGGISYEQYF
few	TRBJ2-1	TRBV14	TRBD2	TGTGCCAGCAGCCACCGGACTAGCGGGAGGGCCAGAGGTTCCTACAATGAGCAGTTCTTC	CASSHRTSGRARGSYNEQFF
NA	TRBJ2-3	TRBV27	NA	TGTGCCAGCAGCTGGGACTTCATGGATACGCAGTATTTT	CASSWDFMDTQYF
many	TRBJ2-1	TRBV29-1	NA	TGCAGCGTTGAGGGGGGAACCCTCAATGAGCAGTTCTTC	CSVEGGTLNEQFF
NA	TRBJ1-5	TRBV19	NA	TGTGCCAGTAGTATACGGATAGGGTTACAGCCCCAGCATTTT	CASSIRIGLQPQHF
NA	TRBJ2-3	TRBV24-1	TRBD1	TGTGCCACCGGTGACGGGACAGGGGCAGATACGCAGTATTTT	CATGDGTGADTQYF
NA	TRBJ1-2	TRBV7-9	NA	TGTGCCGGCAGCTTGAGACAGAACTATGGCTACACCTTC	CAGSLRQNYGYTF
NA	TRBJ2-1	TRBV12-3/TRBV12-4	TRBD1	TGTGCCAGCAGTAGCGGGGACAGGGGTGGAAGTGAGCAGTTCTTC	CASSSGDRGGSEQFF
few	TRBJ2-1	TRBV28	TRBD2	TGTGCCAGCAGTCTACCGACTAGCGGGAGCAACAATGAGCAGTTCTTC	CASSLPTSGSNNEQFF
NA	TRBJ2-3	TRBV12-3/TRBV12-4	NA	TGTGCCAGCAGCAGGGGAGAGGGCGCAGATGTGCAGTATTTT	CASSRGEGADVQYF
NA	TRBJ2-7	TRBV27	NA	TGTGCCAGCGGTTGGGGTAGCTCCTACGAGCAGTACTTC	CASGWGSSYEQYF
NA	TRBJ2-3	TRBV2	NA	TGTGCCAGCAGTGGAACCAGACCCCTGGGAGATACGCAGTATTTT	CASSGTRPLGDTQYF
few	TRBJ1-4	TRBV28	NA	TGTGCCAGCAGTCCGCTCCCTTCCCGGGCTCTTAATGAAAAACTGTTTTTT	CASSPLPSRALNEKLFF